A single sample gave rise to the 30 T cell receptor beta chains below, sequenced in a study of T cell responses to AZD1222 COVID-19 vaccine. Measured with immunoSEQ multiplex PCR; TCRdb has only the in-frame clones, and not every one. This table has more than 85,000 clones, around nine tenths appearing once. The sequencing used peripheral blood, collected 28 days after the second AZD1222 dose. The receptors stem from an adult who received the AZD1222 COVID-19 vaccine.

J is TRBJ1-1 and V is TRBV19; possible D gene TRBD1, 5 bases. The CDR3 length is 13 residues. V was cut by 5 bases and J by 6 bases, with 13 bases left in between. Germline V lookup: CDR1 LNHDA, CDR2 SQIVND (reference sequence). Written as DNA, the CDR3 is TGTGCCAGTAGTGTTTCAGGGCTCCCTGAAGCTTTCTTT. This codes for CASSVSGLPEAFF.

The chain uses TRBV10-1 and TRBJ2-3, with D uncertain. CDR3 length equals 14 residues. Trimming pared 6 bases from V and 5 bases from J, leaving 15 bases between. The germline gives CDR1 WNHNN, CDR2 SYGVQD (reference sequence). Here the CDR3 reads CASRTGDRLDTQYF. The CDR3 bases are TGCGCCAGCAGAACCGGCGACCGGTTAGATACGCAGTATTTT.

This chain connects TRBV18 to TRBJ1-2; D unresolved. Germline lookup yields CDR1 KGHSH and CDR2 LQKENI. The CDR3 covers 15 residues. The V gene lost 0 bases and the J gene lost 6 bases, with 14 bases spanning the gap. CDR3 DNA sequence: TGTGCCAGCTCACCACCCGGATGGGAGGAACATGGCTACACCTTC. Translated, it gives CASSPPGWEEHGYTF.

This clone was recorded only once. The chain links TRBV19 to TRBJ1-2, with TRBD1 as a possible D gene (5 bases). V lost 5 bases and J lost 1, with 8 bases in between. This CDR3 region has 13 residues. Per the germline V gene, CDR1 is LNHDA and CDR2 is SQIVND (reference sequence). The CDR3 loop reads CASSLDNNYGYTF. Written as DNA, the CDR3 is TGTGCCAGTAGTTTGGACAATAACTATGGCTACACCTTC.

The rearrangement links TRBV12-2 to TRBJ1-6; the table names TRBD1, a call not compared with the DNA. TRBV12-2 is a listed pseudogene. The CDR3 sequence is 13 residues long. This CDR3 reads CASRLAPQGRPDF. CDR3 nucleotide sequence: TGTGCAAGTCGCTTAGCCCCACAGGGGCGGCCTGACTTT.

The DNA for the CDR3 is TGTGCCGGTCCCGGGACAGGGTGTTTGGGGAATGAAAAACTGTTTTTT. Amino acids: CAGPGTGCLGNEKLFF. This chain joins TRBV3-1 (or the pseudogene TRBV3-2) and TRBJ1-4; 9 bases line up with TRBD1. This CDR3 spans 16 amino acids. Germline V gene data show CDR1 as LGHDT and CDR2 as YNNKEL (reference sequence). Trimming removed 11 bases from V and 5 bases from J; junction bases left unmatched: 15.

The CDR3 here is CASSKQASTDTQYF. The DNA of the CDR3 is TGTGCCAGCTCAAAACAGGCCAGCACAGATACGCAGTATTTT. The chain uses TRBV18 and TRBJ2-3, with a tentative D call TRBD1 (5 bases). Germline loops: CDR1 KGHSH, CDR2 LQKENI. This CDR3 has 14 residues. V was clipped by 5 bases and J by 0 bases, with 9 bases between them.

The chain combines TRBV29-1 with TRBJ1-1, with a weak D call TRBD1 (5 bases). CDR3 length equals 13 residues. The ends were cut back, 1 base at V and 5 bases at J, with 11 bases in the middle. Germline V gene lookup returns CDR1 SQVTM and CDR2 ANQGSEA. CDR3 region: CSVEVRGRTEAFF. CDR3 coding DNA: TGCAGCGTTGAAGTCCGGGGGAGGACTGAAGCTTTCTTT.

This rearrangement joins TRBV5-1 to TRBJ2-5, with D possibly being TRBD1 (7 bases). Trimming removed 7 bases from V and 1 base from J, with 20 bases in between. CDR1 and CDR2 from the germline V gene are SGHRS and YFSETQ. The CDR3 sequence is 16 residues long. This CDR3 reads CASRSSSGGIQETQYF. CDR3 DNA sequence: TGCGCCAGCCGTTCCTCGTCAGGGGGGATCCAAGAGACCCAGTACTTC.

V usage is TRBV27 and J usage is TRBJ1-2, with D possibly matching TRBD1 (6 bases). Trimming shortened V by 6 bases and J by 5 bases, and 16 bases separated the two germline ends. CDR1 MNHEY and CDR2 SMNVEV come from the germline V gene (reference sequence). The CDR3 is 14 residues long. The CDR3 coding sequence is TGTGCCAGCAGCCTTCGGGGGGCTAGGTATGGCTACACCTTC. It encodes CASSLRGARYGYTF.

The V gene is TRBV19, the J gene TRBJ1-2; possibly TRBD1 for D (5 bases). The CDR3 covers 15 residues. Germline values: CDR1 LNHDA, CDR2 SQIVND (reference sequence). The V and J ends lost 4 bases and 8 bases respectively, with 20 bases between them. CDR3 region: CASSTAGRSIQGYTF. The CDR3, as DNA: TGTGCCAGTAGTACAGCAGGGAGATCTATCCAGGGCTACACCTTC.

The rearrangement uses TRBV10-3 and TRBJ2-3, with TRBD1 as a possible D gene (5 bases). The V gene lost 3 bases and the J gene lost 4 bases, with 23 bases spanning the gap. The CDR3 sequence is 18 residues long. CDR1 is ENHRY and CDR2 is SYGVKD in the germline V gene. The CDR3 spells CAISDSTRHQGPADTQYF. Here the CDR3 DNA reads TGTGCCATCAGTGACTCTACCCGTCATCAGGGCCCGGCAGATACGCAGTATTTT.

The genes are TRBV4-1 and TRBJ2-3; no firm D call. The CDR3 contains 17 residues. Per the germline V gene, CDR1 is MGHRA and CDR2 is YSYEKL. V gave up 3 bases and J gave up 2 bases, with 18 bases separating them. DNA of the CDR3: TGCGCCAGCAGCCAGAGCTCGCTGGGTCCCTCCACAGATACGCAGTATTTT. Its translation is CASSQSSLGPSTDTQYF.

The chain employs TRBV5-6 and TRBJ1-6; D may be TRBD1 (6 bases). The V gene lost 5 bases and the J gene lost 6 bases, with 21 bases spanning the gap. This CDR3 comprises 17 residues. Per germline, CDR1 SGHDT and CDR2 YYEEEE. The CDR3 DNA reads TGTGCCAGCAGGTTGTTTGTCTCGGACAGAGTTAATTCACCCCTCCACTTT. It is translated as CASRLFVSDRVNSPLHF. The full variable domain, with the rest looked up from reference TRBV5-6 and TRBJ1-6, is DAGVTQSPTHLIKTRGQQVTLRCSPKSGHDTVSWYQQALGQGPQFIFQYYEEEERQRGNFPDRFSGHQFPNYSSELNVNALLLGDSALYLCASRLFVSDRVNSPLHFGNGTRLTVT.

CDR3 residues: CASSYDRGEDTQYF. The CDR3, as DNA: TGTGCCAGCAGTTACGACAGGGGAGAGGATACGCAGTATTTT. V gene TRBV6-5 combines with J gene TRBJ2-3, with TRBD1 matching over 8 bases. This CDR3 spans 14 amino acids. The germline CDR1 and CDR2 sequences are MNHEY and SVGAGI. V dropped 2 bases and J dropped 6; count of bases not matched to a gene: 4.

The V and J genes are TRBV5-4 and TRBJ2-5, with 14 bases that match TRBD2. Trimming cost V 4 bases and J 3 bases; bases outside gene matches: 5. The CDR3 consists of 16 residues. Germline loops: CDR1 SGHNT, CDR2 YYREEE (reference sequence). CDR3 DNA sequence: TGTGCCAGCAGCCCGGGACTAGCGGGGGCAAAAGAGACCCAGTACTTC. It encodes CASSPGLAGAKETQYF.

The chain carries TRBV4-3 and TRBJ1-2; tentative D call: TRBD1 (5 bases). Germline assignment: CDR1 LGHNA and CDR2 YSLEER. V was shortened by 1 base and J by 3 bases, with 9 bases between the two germline ends. The CDR3 spans 14 residues. CDR3: CASSQVQGYYGYTF. In DNA form, the CDR3 reads TGCGCCAGCAGCCAAGTCCAGGGTTACTATGGCTACACCTTC.

The chain has TRBV18 and TRBJ1-1, with D possibly being TRBD1 (6 bases). The CDR3 has 13 amino acids. The germline V and J ends were trimmed by 4 bases and 0 bases, with 6 bases remaining between them. Germline-derived CDR1 and CDR2 are KGHSH and LQKENI. CDR3 DNA: TGTGCCAGCTCACAGGGGGTGAACACTGAAGCTTTCTTT. Encoded protein: CASSQGVNTEAFF.

V usage is TRBV6-6 and J usage is TRBJ1-4, with D perhaps matching TRBD1 (6 bases). CDR1 is MNHNY and CDR2 is SVGAGI in the germline V gene (reference sequence). The CDR3 sequence is 15 residues long. Trimming shortened V by 0 bases and J by 8 bases, and 13 bases separated the two germline ends. The CDR3 loop reads CASSYSGGRGEKLFF. CDR3 DNA sequence: TGTGCCAGCAGTTACTCCGGGGGGCGAGGGGAAAAACTGTTTTTT.

The chain has TRBV12-3 or TRBV12-4 and TRBJ2-3; no clear D. V was trimmed by 5 bases and J by 5 bases, leaving 8 bases between them. CDR3 size: 12 residues. CDR3 amino acids: CASSLTRDTQYF. The CDR3 coding sequence is TGTGCCAGCAGTCTTACACGAGATACGCAGTATTTT.

This chain joins TRBV19 and TRBJ1-2, with D uncertain. V lost 9 bases and J 2 bases, leaving 16 bases between the germline ends. The CDR3 loop spans 14 amino acids. CDR1 and CDR2 (germline): LNHDA, SQIVND (reference sequence). The CDR3 DNA reads as TGTGCCAGCAGCTTAGGGAGGATCAACTATGGCTACACCTTC. This gives the protein CASSLGRINYGYTF.

The chain couples TRBV5-1 to TRBJ2-2; D uncertain. The germline V gene has CDR1 SGHRS and CDR2 YFSETQ. The CDR3 has 16 residues. The V gene lost 4 bases and the J gene lost 0 bases, with 13 bases spanning the gap. The CDR3 nucleotides are TGCGCCAGCAGCCCGTCGACATACGCGAACACCGGGGAGCTGTTTTTT. Residues: CASSPSTYANTGELFF.

CDR3 DNA: TGCAGTGCTAGTAAAGGTAGCGGGGGGACCAATGAGCAGTTCTTC. Translating it yields CSASKGSGGTNEQFF. The chain carries TRBV20-1 and TRBJ2-1; 10 bases are a match to TRBD2. The CDR3 consists of 15 residues. V dropped 3 bases and J dropped 6; count of bases not matched to a gene: 8. The germline V gene encodes CDR1 DFQATT and CDR2 SNEGSKA (reference sequence).

This sequence joins TRBV6-4 and TRBJ2-2; D is ambiguous. Germline CDR1 MRHNA, CDR2 SNTAGT. Trimming pared 3 bases from V and 3 bases from J, leaving 5 bases between. The CDR3 runs 13 residues. The chain's CDR3 is CASSEVYTGELFF. The CDR3, as DNA: TGTGCCAGCAGTGAGGTTTACACCGGGGAGCTGTTTTTT.

The chain recombines TRBV7-9 with TRBJ1-1; TRBD1 agrees at 9 bases. Trimming at V came to 10 bases and at J to 0 bases, leaving 6 bases not matched to a gene. This CDR3 region has 14 residues. Germline loops: CDR1 SEHNR, CDR2 FQNEAQ (reference sequence). CDR3 loop: CATYRGPLNTEAFF. CDR3 coding DNA: TGTGCCACTTACAGGGGGCCGTTGAACACTGAAGCTTTCTTT.

This chain uses TRBV2 with TRBJ1-4, with a possible D match to TRBD1 (5 bases). The V gene's germline CDR1 is SNHLY and CDR2 FYNNEI. CDR3 length: 16 amino acids. V dropped 6 bases and J dropped 9 bases, with 23 bases sitting between them. The DNA for the CDR3 is TGTGCCAGCAGCGCTGAACGAGCCGCCGGACATCAAAAACTGTTTTTT. Translation: CASSAERAAGHQKLFF. Full variable domain (outside the CDR3, taken from reference TRBV2 and TRBJ1-4): EPEVTQTPSHQVTQMGQEVILRCVPISNHLYFYWYRQILGQKVEFLVSFYNNEISEKSEIFDDQFSVERPDGSNFTLKIRSTKLEDSAMYFCASSAERAAGHQKLFFGSGTQLSVL.

This chain joins TRBV4-3 and TRBJ2-5, with 8 bases matching TRBD1. Germline V gene data show CDR1 as LGHNA and CDR2 as YSLEER. Unmatched junction bases numbered 7, after V lost 5 bases and J lost 5 bases. The CDR3 extends over 14 amino acids. The CDR3 region has the DNA TGCGCCAGCAGCACACAGGGGGATGGTGAGACCCAGTACTTC. Its translation: CASSTQGDGETQYF.

The chain links TRBV19 to TRBJ2-5; 9 nucleotides match TRBD2. Losses at the gene ends were 5 bases for V and 4 bases for J; bases not matched to a gene: 11. The CDR3 length is 16 residues. Per the germline V gene, CDR1 is LNHDA and CDR2 is SQIVND (reference sequence). Written as DNA, the CDR3 is TGTGCCAGTAGTGCCCCTCGCGGGGGGGGCCGAGAGACCCAGTACTTC. Translated, it gives CASSAPRGGGRETQYF.

The rearrangement uses TRBV19 and TRBJ1-1, with D hard to call. Germline loops: CDR1 LNHDA, CDR2 SQIVND (reference sequence). This CDR3 spans 13 amino acids. The V end was cut by 7 bases, the J end by 1 base, with 10 bases between. CDR3 DNA: TGTGCCAGTATCACACGGAGGAACACTGAAGCTTTCTTT. This gives the protein CASITRRNTEAFF.

The rearrangement links TRBV10-3 to TRBJ2-2; D is tentatively TRBD1 or TRBD2 (5 bases each). This CDR3 has 13 amino acids. Trimming cost V 11 bases and J 4 bases, with 14 bases left between them. Germline V lookup: CDR1 ENHRY, CDR2 SYGVKD. The CDR3 reads CALGVGGTGELFF. The CDR3 nucleotides are TGTGCCCTGGGGGTCGGCGGCACCGGGGAGCTGTTTTTT.